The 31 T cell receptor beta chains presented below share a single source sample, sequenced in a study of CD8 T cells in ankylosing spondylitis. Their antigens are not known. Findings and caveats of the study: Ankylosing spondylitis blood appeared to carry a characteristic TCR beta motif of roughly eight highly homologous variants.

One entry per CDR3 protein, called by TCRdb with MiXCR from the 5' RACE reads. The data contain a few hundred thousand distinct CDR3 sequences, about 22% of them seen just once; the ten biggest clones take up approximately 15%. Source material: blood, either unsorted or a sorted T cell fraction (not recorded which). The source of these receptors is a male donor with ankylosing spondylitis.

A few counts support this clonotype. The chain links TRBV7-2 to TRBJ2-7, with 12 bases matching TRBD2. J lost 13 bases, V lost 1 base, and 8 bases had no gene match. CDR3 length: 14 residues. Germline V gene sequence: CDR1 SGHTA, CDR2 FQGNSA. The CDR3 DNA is TGTGCCAGCAGCTTAGTACCGACTAGCGGGAGAATCTACTTC. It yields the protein CASSLVPTSGRIYF. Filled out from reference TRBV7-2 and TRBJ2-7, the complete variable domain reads GAGVSQSPSNKVTEKGKDVELRCDPISGHTALYWYRQSLGQGLEFLIYFQGNSAPDKSGLPSDRFSAERTGGSVSTLTIQRTQQEDSAVYLCASSLVPTSGRIYFGPGTRLTVT.

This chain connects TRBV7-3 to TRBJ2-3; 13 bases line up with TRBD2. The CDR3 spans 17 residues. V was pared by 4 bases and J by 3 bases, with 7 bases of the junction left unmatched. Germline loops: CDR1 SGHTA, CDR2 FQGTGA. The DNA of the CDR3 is TGTGCCAGCAGCTCCTTAGGACTAGCGGGAGAAACAGATACGCAGTATTTT. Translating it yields CASSSLGLAGETDTQYF.

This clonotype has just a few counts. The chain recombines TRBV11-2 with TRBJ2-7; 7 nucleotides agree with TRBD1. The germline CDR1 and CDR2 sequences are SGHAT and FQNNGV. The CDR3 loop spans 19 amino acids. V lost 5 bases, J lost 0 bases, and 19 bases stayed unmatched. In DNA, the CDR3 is TGTGCCAGCAGCACTCTCTGGGACAGCTTAGCGAAGAGCTCCTACGAGCAGTACTTC. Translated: CASSTLWDSLAKSSYEQYF.

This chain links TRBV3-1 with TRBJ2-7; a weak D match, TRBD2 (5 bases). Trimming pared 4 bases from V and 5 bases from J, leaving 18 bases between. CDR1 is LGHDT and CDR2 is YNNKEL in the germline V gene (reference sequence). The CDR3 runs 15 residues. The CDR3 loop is CASSLGSTAAHEQYF. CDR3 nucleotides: TGTGCCAGCAGCCTGGGTTCAACAGCGGCCCACGAGCAGTACTTC.

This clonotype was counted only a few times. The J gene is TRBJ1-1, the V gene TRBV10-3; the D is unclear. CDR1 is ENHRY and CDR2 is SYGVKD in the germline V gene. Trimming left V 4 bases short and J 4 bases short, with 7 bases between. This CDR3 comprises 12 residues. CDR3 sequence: CAISGASTEAFF. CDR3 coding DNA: TGTGCCATCAGTGGGGCTAGCACTGAAGCTTTCTTT.

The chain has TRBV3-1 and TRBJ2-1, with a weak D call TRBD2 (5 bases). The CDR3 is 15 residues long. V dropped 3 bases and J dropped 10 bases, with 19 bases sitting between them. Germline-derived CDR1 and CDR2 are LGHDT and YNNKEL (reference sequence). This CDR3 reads CASSHTLLGGPEQFF. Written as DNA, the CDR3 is TGTGCCAGCAGCCATACGTTACTAGGCGGTCCGGAGCAGTTCTTC.

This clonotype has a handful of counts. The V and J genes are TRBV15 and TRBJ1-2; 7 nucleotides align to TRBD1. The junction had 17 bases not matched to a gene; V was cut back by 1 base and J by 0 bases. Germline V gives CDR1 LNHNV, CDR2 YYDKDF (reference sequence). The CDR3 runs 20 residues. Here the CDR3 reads CATSRARRTGPNSPNYGYTF. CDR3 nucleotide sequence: TGTGCCACCAGCAGAGCCCGGAGGACAGGTCCAAATTCTCCTAACTATGGCTACACCTTC.

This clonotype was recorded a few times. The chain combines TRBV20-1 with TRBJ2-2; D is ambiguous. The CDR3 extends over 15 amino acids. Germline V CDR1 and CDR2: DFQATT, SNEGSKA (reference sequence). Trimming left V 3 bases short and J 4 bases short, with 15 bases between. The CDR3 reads CSASLIPWGTGELFF. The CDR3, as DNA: TGCAGTGCTAGCTTGATACCATGGGGCACCGGGGAGCTGTTTTTT.

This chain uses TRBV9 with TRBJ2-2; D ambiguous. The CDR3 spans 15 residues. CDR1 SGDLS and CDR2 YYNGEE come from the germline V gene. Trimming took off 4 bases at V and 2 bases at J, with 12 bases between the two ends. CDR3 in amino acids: CASSPPAYNTGELFF. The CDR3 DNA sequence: TGTGCCAGCAGCCCACCAGCCTATAACACCGGGGAGCTGTTTTTT.

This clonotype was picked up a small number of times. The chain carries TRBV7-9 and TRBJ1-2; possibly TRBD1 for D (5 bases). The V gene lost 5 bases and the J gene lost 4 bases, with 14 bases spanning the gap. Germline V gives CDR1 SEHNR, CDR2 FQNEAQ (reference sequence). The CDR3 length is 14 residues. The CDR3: CASSPPGLTYGYTF. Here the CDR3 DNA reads TGTGCCAGCAGCCCCCCGGGGCTTACCTATGGCTACACCTTC.

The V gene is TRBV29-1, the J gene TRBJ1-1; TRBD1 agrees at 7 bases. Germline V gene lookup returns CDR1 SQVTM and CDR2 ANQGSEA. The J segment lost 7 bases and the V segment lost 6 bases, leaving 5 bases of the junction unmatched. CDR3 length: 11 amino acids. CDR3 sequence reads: CSVRTGGEAFF. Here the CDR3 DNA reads TGCAGCGTGAGGACAGGTGGTGAAGCTTTCTTT.

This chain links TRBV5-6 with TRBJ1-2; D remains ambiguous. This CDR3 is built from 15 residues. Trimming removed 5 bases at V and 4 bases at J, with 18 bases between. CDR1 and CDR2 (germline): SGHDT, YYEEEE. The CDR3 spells CASSKWEVTIYGYTF. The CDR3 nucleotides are TGTGCCAGCAGTAAGTGGGAGGTCACCATCTATGGCTACACCTTC.

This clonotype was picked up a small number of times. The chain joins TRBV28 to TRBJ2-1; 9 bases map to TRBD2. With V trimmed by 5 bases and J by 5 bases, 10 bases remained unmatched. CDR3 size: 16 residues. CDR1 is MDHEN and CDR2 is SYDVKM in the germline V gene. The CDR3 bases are TGTGCCAGCAGTCCACCATCAGCGGGAGGCCACAATGAGCAGTTCTTC. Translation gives CASSPPSAGGHNEQFF. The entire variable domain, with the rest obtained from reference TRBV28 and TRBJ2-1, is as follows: DVKVTQSSRYLVKRTGEKVFLECVQDMDHENMFWYRQDPGLGLRLIYFSYDVKMKEKGDIPEGYSVSREKKERFSLILESASTNQTSMYLCASSPPSAGGHNEQFFGPGTRLTVL.

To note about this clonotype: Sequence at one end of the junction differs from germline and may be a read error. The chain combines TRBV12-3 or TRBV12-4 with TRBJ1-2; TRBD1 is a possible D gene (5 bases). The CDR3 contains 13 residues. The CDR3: CASSFGGDYVYTF. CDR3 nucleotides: TGTGCCAGCAGTTTCGGGGGAGATTATGTCTACACCTTC.

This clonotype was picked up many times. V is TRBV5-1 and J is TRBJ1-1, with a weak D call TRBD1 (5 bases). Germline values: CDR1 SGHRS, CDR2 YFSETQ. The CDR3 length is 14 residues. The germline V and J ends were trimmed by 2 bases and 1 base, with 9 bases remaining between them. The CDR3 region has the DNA TGCGCCAGCAGCTTAGGGGTCGCGAACACTGAAGCTTTCTTT. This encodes CASSLGVANTEAFF. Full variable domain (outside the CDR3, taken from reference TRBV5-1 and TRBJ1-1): KAGVTQTPRYLIKTRGQQVTLSCSPISGHRSVSWYQQTPGQGLQFLFEYFSETQRNKGNFPGRFSGRQFSNSRSEMNVSTLELGDSALYLCASSLGVANTEAFFGQGTRLTVV.

The CDR3 DNA is TGTGCCAGCAGCCAAGCGTCAGGGACTAGCGGGATGGATACGCAGTATTTT. Amino acid sequence: CASSQASGTSGMDTQYF. V and J are TRBV4-2 and TRBJ2-3; 13 nucleotides match TRBD2. J was trimmed by 6 bases and V by 1 base; bases with no gene match: 7. Germline lookup yields CDR1 LGHNA and CDR2 YNFKEQ. The CDR3 consists of 17 residues.

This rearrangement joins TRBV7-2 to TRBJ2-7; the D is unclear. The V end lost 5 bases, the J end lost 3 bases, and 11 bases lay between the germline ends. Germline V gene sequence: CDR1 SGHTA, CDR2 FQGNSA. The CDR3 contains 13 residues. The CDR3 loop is CASSVRPVYEQYF. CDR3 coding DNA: TGTGCCAGCAGCGTAAGACCCGTCTACGAGCAGTACTTC.

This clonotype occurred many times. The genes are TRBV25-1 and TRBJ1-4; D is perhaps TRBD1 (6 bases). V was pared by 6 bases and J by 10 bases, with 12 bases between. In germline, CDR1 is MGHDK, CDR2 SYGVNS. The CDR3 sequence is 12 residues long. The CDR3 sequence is CASSPQGVKLFF. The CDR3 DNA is TGTGCCAGCAGCCCACAGGGCGTAAAACTGTTTTTT.

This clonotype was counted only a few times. The CDR3, as DNA: TGTGCCAGCACCCTGACAGGGGGAGGCACAGATACGCAGTATTTT. This translates into CASTLTGGGTDTQYF. The chain carries TRBV7-9 and TRBJ2-3, with 9 bases lining up with TRBD1. The CDR3 is 15 residues long. Germline V gives CDR1 SEHNR, CDR2 FQNEAQ (reference sequence). Germline trimming cut 7 bases from V and 1 base from J; bases unmatched to any gene: 6.

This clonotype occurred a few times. The DNA for the CDR3 is TGTGCCAGCAGCCAAGTTGGGACAGAGAAGACCGGGGAGCTGTTTTTT. As protein: CASSQVGTEKTGELFF. The genes are TRBV14 and TRBJ2-2, with TRBD1 matching over 7 bases. The CDR3 sequence is 16 residues long. Germline V gene sequence: CDR1 SGHDN, CDR2 FVKESK. V was clipped by 1 base and J by 5 bases; unmatched bases: 7.

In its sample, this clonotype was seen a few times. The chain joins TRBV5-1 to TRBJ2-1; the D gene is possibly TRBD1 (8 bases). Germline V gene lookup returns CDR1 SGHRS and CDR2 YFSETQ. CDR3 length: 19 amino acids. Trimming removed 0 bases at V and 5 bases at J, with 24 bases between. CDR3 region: CASSLGTGRSSGKDNEQFF. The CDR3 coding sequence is TGCGCCAGCAGCTTGGGGACAGGGAGATCCAGCGGGAAGGACAATGAGCAGTTCTTC.

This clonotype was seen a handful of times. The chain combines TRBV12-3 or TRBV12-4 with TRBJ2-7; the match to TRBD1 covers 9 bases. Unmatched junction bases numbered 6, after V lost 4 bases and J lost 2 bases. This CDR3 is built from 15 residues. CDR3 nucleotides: TGTGCCAGCAGTTCCGGGACAGGGCCTACCTACGAGCAGTACTTC. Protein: CASSSGTGPTYEQYF.

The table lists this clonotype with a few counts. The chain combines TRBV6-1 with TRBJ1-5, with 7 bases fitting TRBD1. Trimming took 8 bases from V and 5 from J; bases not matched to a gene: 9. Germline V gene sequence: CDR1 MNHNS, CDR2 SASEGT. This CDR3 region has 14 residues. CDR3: CASSNWGTDQPQHF. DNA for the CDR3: TGTGCCAGCTCTAACTGGGGGACAGATCAGCCCCAGCATTTT.

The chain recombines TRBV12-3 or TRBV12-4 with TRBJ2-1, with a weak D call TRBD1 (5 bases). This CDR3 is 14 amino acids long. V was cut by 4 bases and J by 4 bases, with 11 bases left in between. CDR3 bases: TGTGCCAGCAGTTCCCCGACAGAATACAATGAGCAGTTCTTC. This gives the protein CASSSPTEYNEQFF.

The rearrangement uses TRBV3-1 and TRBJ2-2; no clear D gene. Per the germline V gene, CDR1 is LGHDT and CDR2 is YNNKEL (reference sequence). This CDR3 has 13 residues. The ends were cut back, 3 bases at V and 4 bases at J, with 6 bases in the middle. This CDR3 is CASSHFSTGELFF. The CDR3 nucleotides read TGTGCCAGCAGCCACTTTTCCACCGGGGAGCTGTTTTTT.

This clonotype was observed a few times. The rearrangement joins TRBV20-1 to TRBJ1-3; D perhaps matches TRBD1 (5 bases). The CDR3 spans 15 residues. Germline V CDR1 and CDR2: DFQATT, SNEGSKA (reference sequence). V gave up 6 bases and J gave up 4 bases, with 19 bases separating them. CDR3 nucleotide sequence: TGCAGTGCCCAGAATGGGGCTACAACAGGAAACACCATATATTTT. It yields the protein CSAQNGATTGNTIYF.

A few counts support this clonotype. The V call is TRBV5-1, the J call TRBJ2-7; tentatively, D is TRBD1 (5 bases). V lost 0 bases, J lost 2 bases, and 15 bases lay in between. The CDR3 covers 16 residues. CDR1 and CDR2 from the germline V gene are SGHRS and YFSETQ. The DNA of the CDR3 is TGCGCCAGCAGCTTGGGCCCAGGGCGAGAGACCTACGAGCAGTACTTC. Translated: CASSLGPGRETYEQYF.

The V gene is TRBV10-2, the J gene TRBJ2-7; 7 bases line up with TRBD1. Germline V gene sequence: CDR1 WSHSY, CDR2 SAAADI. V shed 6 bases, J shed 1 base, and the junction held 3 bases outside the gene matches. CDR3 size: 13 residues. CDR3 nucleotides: TGCGCCAGCAGGGACAGGAAGTCCTACGAGCAGTACTTC. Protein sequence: CASRDRKSYEQYF.

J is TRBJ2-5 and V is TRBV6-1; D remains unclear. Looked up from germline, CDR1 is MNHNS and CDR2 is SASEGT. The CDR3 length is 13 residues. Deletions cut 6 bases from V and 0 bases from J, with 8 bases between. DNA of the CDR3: TGTGCCAGCAGCTTCATGTACCAAGAGACCCAGTACTTC. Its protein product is CASSFMYQETQYF.

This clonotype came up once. The CDR3 loop reads CASSEGLSYNEQFF. The CDR3 DNA sequence: TGTGCCAGCAGTGAAGGGTTATCCTACAATGAGCAGTTCTTC. This chain joins TRBV2 and TRBJ2-1; D is undetermined. This CDR3 has 14 amino acids. The V end was cut by 1 base, the J end by 1 base, with 5 bases between. The germline V gene encodes CDR1 SNHLY and CDR2 FYNNEI. Combining the CDR3 with reference TRBV2 and TRBJ2-1 gives the whole variable domain EPEVTQTPSHQVTQMGQEVILRCVPISNHLYFYWYRQILGQKVEFLVSFYNNEISEKSEIFDDQFSVERPDGSNFTLKIRSTKLEDSAMYFCASSEGLSYNEQFFGPGTRLTVL.

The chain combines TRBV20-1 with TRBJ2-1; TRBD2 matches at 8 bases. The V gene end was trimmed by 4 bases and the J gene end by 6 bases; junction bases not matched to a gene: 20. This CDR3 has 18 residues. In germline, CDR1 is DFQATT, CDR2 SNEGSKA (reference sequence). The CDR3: CSANRFPEAGDLGNEQFF. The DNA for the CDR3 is TGCAGTGCTAATAGATTCCCTGAAGCGGGAGACTTGGGCAATGAGCAGTTCTTC.